This T cell receptor (beta chain) was sequenced in a study of cytomegalovirus exposure and HLA in healthy donors. Study-wide context: Of all 400 or so donors who were genotyped, about 84% belonged to the Caucasian-associated ancestry cluster. Study observations and caveats: Later on, an analysis showed TCR association rates differing by HLA locus, with DRB1 the most and HLA-C the fewest. The availability of immune exposure information extended only to CMV serostatus. Cytomegalovirus-associated TCR beta chains were listed, numbering some 180.

As for this clone: Its target is not known.

PCR involved 60 Vbeta and 13 Jbeta primers. Produced via immunoSEQ multiplex PCR; TCRdb's table is partial and in-frame only. The sample shows 150,000 to 200,000 clones, approximately 85% of them seen only once. Sequencing input: PBMCs. The TCR sequence derives from a man aged 18 to 35 in good health and CMV-seronegative.

The chain's CDR3 is CASSPRGRGAPLHF. The CDR3 coding sequence is TGCGCCAGCAGCCCTCGGGGCCGGGGGGCACCCCTCCACTTT. V and J are TRBV4-1 and TRBJ1-6, with a weak D call TRBD1 (5 bases). Between the trimmed V and J ends, which lost 4 bases and 11 bases, there was a span of 15 bases. The CDR3 loop spans 14 amino acids. Germline CDR1 and CDR2: MGHRA and YSYEKL.